This paragraph reports one TCR beta chain. Its matching antigen is unknown. Germline CDR1 and CDR2: LNHDA and SQIVND (reference sequence). This CDR3 spans 14 amino acids. Assay: immunoSEQ multiplex PCR; the TCRdb copy retains only in-frame clones and omits some. The table shows 88,000 or so clones, with roughly nine tenths occurring only once. This entry belongs to a study of T cell responses to AZD1222 COVID-19 vaccine. Study-level findings and limits: Reportedly, close to half of spike-specific TCRs are directed against unmutated variant regions. Across the whole spike, CD4 TCRs peaked at regions 160-218 and 743-854. Two doses of AZD1222 preceded a rise in Spike-specific TCR breadth and depth. The sample set comprised mostly white British donors with more females, and clonal diversity was possibly underestimated.

The receptor's source is an adult who received the AZD1222 COVID-19 vaccine. This rearrangement joins TRBV19 to TRBJ2-7, with D possibly TRBD1 on 6 matching bases. This specimen consisted of peripheral blood, obtained 28 days after the second AZD1222 dose. CDR3 protein: CASQSQGTPYEQYF. CDR3 nucleotide sequence: TGTGCTTCTCAGTCCCAGGGGACACCCTACGAGCAGTACTTC.